The 20 T cell receptor beta chains listed next were all sequenced from one sample in a study of blood T cell repertoires in COVID-19. Here immunoSEQ multiplex PCR was the method, and the copy in TCRdb shows in-frame clones only, minus some. The top ten hold roughly 1.7% of the sample, which has a few hundred thousand clones, about 91% seen once. Sequencing was done on a sample of peripheral blood. These TCRs come from a woman in her twenties or thirties with COVID-19, enrolled during active disease.

This chain uses TRBV6-2 or TRBV6-3 with TRBJ2-7; a possible D gene is TRBD2 (6 bases). This CDR3 comprises 15 residues. The germline gives CDR1 MNHEY, CDR2 SVGEGT. V dropped 4 bases and J dropped 0 bases, with 13 bases sitting between them. The CDR3 DNA sequence: TGTGCCAGCAGTTTTGGGGGGACGAGCTCCTACGAGCAGTACTTC. Protein: CASSFGGTSSYEQYF.

The rearrangement links TRBV19 to TRBJ2-1; no definite D call. Germline V CDR1 and CDR2: LNHDA, SQIVND (reference sequence). Trimming left V 5 bases short and J 8 bases short, with 10 bases between. This CDR3 is 12 amino acids long. In DNA form, the CDR3 reads TGTGCCAGTAGTCCCAGCGCCGATGAGCAGTTCTTC. Amino acids: CASSPSADEQFF.

The rearrangement links TRBV2 to TRBJ2-3; 7 nucleotides line up with TRBD1. With V trimmed by 5 bases and J by 7 bases, 15 bases remained unmatched. CDR1 and CDR2 from the germline V gene are SNHLY and FYNNEI. This CDR3 has 16 residues. CDR3 loop: CASSKIRDRSDNTQYF. CDR3 DNA sequence: TGTGCCAGCAGTAAGATCCGGGACAGATCCGATAATACGCAGTATTTT.

This CDR3 reads CASSWGPGELFF. CDR3 coding DNA: TGTGCCAGCAGTTGGGGGCCCGGGGAGCTGTTTTTT. The chain recombines TRBV9 with TRBJ2-2, with a weak D call TRBD1 (6 bases). Germline lookup yields CDR1 SGDLS and CDR2 YYNGEE. Trimming removed 5 bases from V and 6 bases from J, with 8 bases in between. There are 12 residues in the CDR3.

The genes are TRBV5-1 and TRBJ1-1, with TRBD1 as a possible D gene (5 bases). The CDR3 covers 13 residues. Looked up from germline, CDR1 is SGHRS and CDR2 is YFSETQ. Trimming cost V 2 bases and J 3 bases, with 8 bases left between them. CDR3 DNA sequence: TGCGCCAGCAGCTTCTTGACAGACACTGAAGCTTTCTTT. Amino acids: CASSFLTDTEAFF.

This chain joins TRBV20-1 and TRBJ2-7; no clear D. Germline CDR1 DFQATT, CDR2 SNEGSKA (reference sequence). The CDR3 runs 11 residues. The V and J ends lost 5 bases and 0 bases respectively, with 5 bases between them. The DNA of the CDR3 is TGCAGTGCTCCCCTCTCCTACGAGCAGTACTTC. Translated: CSAPLSYEQYF.

This rearrangement joins TRBV12-3 or TRBV12-4 to TRBJ1-1; tentatively, D is TRBD1 (5 bases). CDR3 length equals 13 residues. Trimming removed 3 bases from V and 0 bases from J, with 5 bases in between. CDR3 nucleotide sequence: TGTGCCAGCAGTTTGACAGTGAACACTGAAGCTTTCTTT. This codes for CASSLTVNTEAFF.

The J gene is TRBJ1-5, the V gene TRBV30; unclear D gene. Between the trimmed V and J ends, which lost 1 base and 0 bases, there was a span of 7 bases. The CDR3 has 14 amino acids. Germline CDR1 is GTSNPN and CDR2 is SVGIG (reference sequence). The chain's CDR3 is CAWSGETSNQPQHF. CDR3 in DNA: TGTGCCTGGAGTGGGGAGACTAGCAATCAGCCCCAGCATTTT.

In this sample, this clone turned up once. V usage is TRBV5-4 and J usage is TRBJ2-1, with 8 positions matching TRBD2. Germline CDR1 is SGHNT and CDR2 is YYREEE (reference sequence). This CDR3 spans 17 amino acids. With V trimmed by 0 bases and J by 2 bases, 7 bases remained unmatched. CDR3 region: CASSLGSGGATYNEQFF. CDR3 in DNA: TGTGCCAGCAGCTTGGGGAGCGGGGGCGCTACCTACAATGAGCAGTTCTTC.

This clone was recorded only once. This chain links TRBV2 with TRBJ1-6, with D tentatively TRBD1 (6 bases). V dropped 7 bases and J dropped 6 bases, with 10 bases sitting between them. The CDR3 runs to 13 residues. Germline CDR1 SNHLY, CDR2 FYNNEI. CDR3 sequence: CASNRAANSPLHF. For the CDR3, the DNA is TGTGCCAGCAACAGGGCGGCTAATTCACCCCTCCACTTT.

The chain couples TRBV30 to TRBJ1-5, with 9 bases lining up with TRBD1. Germline V gene data show CDR1 as GTSNPN and CDR2 as SVGIG (reference sequence). This CDR3 region has 16 residues. After removal of 2 bases from V and 3 bases from J, the junction contained 8 bases not matched to a gene. The CDR3 DNA reads as TGTGCCTGGAGTCCCTGGACAGGGGACGCCAATCAGCCCCAGCATTTT. It codes for CAWSPWTGDANQPQHF.

The table lists this clone with a few counts. This chain links TRBV11-2 with TRBJ2-2; 16 bases fit TRBD2. V shed 4 bases and J 8 bases; nucleotides not matched to a gene: 7. The CDR3 consists of 17 residues. Germline V gives CDR1 SGHAT, CDR2 FQNNGV. The CDR3 sequence: CASSSRGLAGGPGELFF. As DNA, the CDR3 is TGTGCCAGCAGCTCCAGGGGACTAGCGGGGGGGCCAGGGGAGCTGTTTTTT.

This clone was seen more than once but under ten times. The gene calls are TRBV10-3 and TRBJ1-6; D not resolved. The V and J ends lost 4 bases and 10 bases respectively, with 8 bases between them. The CDR3 length is 12 residues. Per germline, CDR1 ENHRY and CDR2 SYGVKD. CDR3 protein: CAISATESPLHF. The CDR3, as DNA: TGTGCCATCAGTGCTACGGAGTCACCCCTCCACTTT.

The gene calls are TRBV15 and TRBJ1-2; tentative D call: TRBD1 (5 bases). The germline V and J ends were trimmed by 2 bases and 4 bases, with 5 bases remaining between them. This CDR3 contains 12 residues. The germline V gene has CDR1 LNHNV and CDR2 YYDKDF (reference sequence). CDR3: CATSRQGYGYTF. CDR3 nucleotides: TGTGCCACCAGCAGACAGGGCTATGGCTACACCTTC.

This clone occurred once. The chain uses TRBV6-5 and TRBJ2-3, with 8 nucleotides matching TRBD2. The CDR3 spans 13 residues. The V gene end was trimmed by 6 bases and the J gene end by 6 bases; junction bases not matched to a gene: 5. CDR1 is MNHEY, CDR2 SVGAGI, per germline. CDR3 sequence: CASSPGLADTQYF. The CDR3 coding sequence is TGTGCCAGCAGCCCCGGACTAGCTGATACGCAGTATTTT.

This chain connects TRBV5-1 to TRBJ2-1; TRBD2 matches at 11 bases. V lost 4 bases, J lost 7 bases, and 7 bases stayed unmatched. CDR3 size: 15 residues. Germline-derived CDR1 and CDR2 are SGHRS and YFSETQ. The CDR3 protein is CASSILAGATNEQFF. The CDR3, as DNA: TGCGCCAGCAGCATACTAGCGGGGGCAACAAATGAGCAGTTCTTC.

The chain recombines TRBV5-6 with TRBJ1-5; TRBD1 agrees at 9 bases. V was clipped by 4 bases and J by 8 bases; unmatched bases: 4. Germline V CDR1 and CDR2: SGHDT, YYEEEE. This CDR3 region has 13 residues. CDR3 in amino acids: CASSPTGGKPQHF. CDR3 DNA: TGTGCCAGCAGCCCGACAGGGGGAAAGCCCCAGCATTTT.

V usage is TRBV5-1 and J usage is TRBJ1-2, with D maybe TRBD1 (5 bases). From germline, CDR1 is SGHRS and CDR2 YFSETQ. The V end lost 2 bases, the J end lost 1 base, and 12 bases lay between the germline ends. The CDR3 is 15 residues long. In DNA form, the CDR3 reads TGCGCCAGCAGCTTATCAGGGTTTTTTAACTATGGCTACACCTTC. Translated: CASSLSGFFNYGYTF. Supplemented by reference TRBV5-1 and TRBJ1-2, the full variable domain reads KAGVTQTPRYLIKTRGQQVTLSCSPISGHRSVSWYQQTPGQGLQFLFEYFSETQRNKGNFPGRFSGRQFSNSRSEMNVSTLELGDSALYLCASSLSGFFNYGYTFGSGTRLTVV.

The rearrangement joins TRBV19 to TRBJ1-4; D is possibly TRBD1 (6 bases). The CDR3 has 16 residues. Germline V gene sequence: CDR1 LNHDA, CDR2 SQIVND (reference sequence). Trimming cost V 4 bases and J 8 bases, with 20 bases left between them. The CDR3 sequence: CASSRRNNRVGEKLFF. The CDR3 DNA reads TGTGCCAGTAGTAGAAGGAACAACAGGGTAGGAGAAAAACTGTTTTTT.

The J gene is TRBJ1-1, the V gene TRBV11-2; 9 bases map to TRBD1. Germline V CDR1 and CDR2: SGHAT, FQNNGV. V lost 5 bases and J lost 3; bases outside the gene matches: 4. This CDR3 has 14 residues. The CDR3 DNA sequence: TGTGCCAGCAGCCACGACAGGGGGGACACTGAAGCTTTCTTT. Amino acids: CASSHDRGDTEAFF. Using reference TRBV11-2 and TRBJ1-1 for the parts outside the CDR3, the full variable domain is EAGVAQSPRYKIIEKRQSVAFWCNPISGHATLYWYQQILGQGPKLLIQFQNNGVVDDSQLPKDRFSAERLKGVDSTLKIQPAKLEDSAVYLCASSHDRGDTEAFFGQGTRLTVV.